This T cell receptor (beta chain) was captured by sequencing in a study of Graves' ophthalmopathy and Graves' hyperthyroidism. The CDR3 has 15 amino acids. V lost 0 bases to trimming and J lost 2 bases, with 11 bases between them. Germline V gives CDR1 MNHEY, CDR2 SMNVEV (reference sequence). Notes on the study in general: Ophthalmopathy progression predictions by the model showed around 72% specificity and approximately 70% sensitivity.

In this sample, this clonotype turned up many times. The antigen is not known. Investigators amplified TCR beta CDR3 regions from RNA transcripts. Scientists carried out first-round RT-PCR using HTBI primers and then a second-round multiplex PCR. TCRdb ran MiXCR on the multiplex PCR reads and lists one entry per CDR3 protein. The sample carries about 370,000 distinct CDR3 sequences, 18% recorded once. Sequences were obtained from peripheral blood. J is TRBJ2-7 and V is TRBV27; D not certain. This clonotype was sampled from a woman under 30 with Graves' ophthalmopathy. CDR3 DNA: TGTGCCAGCAGTTTATCGGGATTAGGTCCCTACGAGCAGTACTTC. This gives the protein CASSLSGLGPYEQYF.